This TCR beta chain originates from a study of a mutant IDH1 vaccine in newly diagnosed glioma. Study-wide context: Eight vaccine injections were given to patients in weeks 1, 3, 5, 7, 11, 15, 19 and 23. With temozolomide cycles, or 4-6 weeks after radiotherapy alone, vaccination was started. The sex distribution of treated patients was 62.5% male and roughly 40% female, with a mean age of roughly 40 years.

Comments on this clone: Its antigen remains unknown.

Sample time point: week 5, during vaccination. In the vaccine, a single dose held 300 ug of the mutant IDH1 20-mer peptide, along with topical imiquimod. Clones were sequenced by immunoSEQ multiplex PCR, and TCRdb holds only the in-frame ones, with some missing. Seen here are tens of thousands of clones, around 82% observed once, and the top ten hold approximately 2.8%. This specimen was PBMCs, taken from a glioma patient whose treatment included an IDH1 peptide vaccine. The source is a woman under 30 with glioma. Some clones in this sample may be carry-over from other donors' samples.

The CDR3 sequence is CATKLAGEETQYF. DNA for the CDR3: TGTGCCACCAAACTAGCGGGAGAGGAGACCCAGTACTTC. The chain uses TRBV7-9 and TRBJ2-5; 11 nucleotides match TRBD2. The CDR3 has 13 residues. Per germline, CDR1 SEHNR and CDR2 FQNEAQ (reference sequence). V lost 10 bases and J lost 5; bases outside the gene matches: 6.